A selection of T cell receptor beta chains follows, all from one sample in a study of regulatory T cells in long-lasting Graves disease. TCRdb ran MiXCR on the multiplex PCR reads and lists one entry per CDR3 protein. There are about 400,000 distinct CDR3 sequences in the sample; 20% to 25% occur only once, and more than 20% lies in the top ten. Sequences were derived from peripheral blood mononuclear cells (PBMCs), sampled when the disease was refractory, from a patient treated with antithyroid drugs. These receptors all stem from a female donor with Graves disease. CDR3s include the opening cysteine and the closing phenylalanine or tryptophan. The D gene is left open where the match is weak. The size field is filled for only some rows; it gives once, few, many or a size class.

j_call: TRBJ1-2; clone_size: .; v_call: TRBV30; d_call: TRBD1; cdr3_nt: TGTGCCTGGAATGTACAGGGGGCATATGGCTACACCTTC; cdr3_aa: CAWNVQGAYGYTF
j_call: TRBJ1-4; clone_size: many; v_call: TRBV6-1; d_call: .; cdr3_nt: TGTGCCAGCAGGCGGGTGGGGCGCGGGACAACTAATGAAAAACTGTTTTTT; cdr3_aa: CASRRVGRGTTNEKLFF
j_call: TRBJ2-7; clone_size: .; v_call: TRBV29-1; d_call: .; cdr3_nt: TGCAGCGTTGGAAGGGGTAGCTCCTACGAGCAGTACTTC; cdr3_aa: CSVGRGSSYEQYF
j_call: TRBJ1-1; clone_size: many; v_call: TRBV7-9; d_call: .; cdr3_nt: TGTGCCAGCAGCCCTAGCGGGGGGCATCACACTGAAGCTTTCTTT; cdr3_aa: CASSPSGGHHTEAFF
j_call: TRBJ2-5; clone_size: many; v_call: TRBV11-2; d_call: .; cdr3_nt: TGTGCCAGCGGGAGATATGACGAGACCCAGTACTTC; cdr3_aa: CASGRYDETQYF
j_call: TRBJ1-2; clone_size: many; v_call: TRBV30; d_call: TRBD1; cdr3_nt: TGTGCCTGGAGGGGACAGGCTAGCTATGGCTACACCTTC; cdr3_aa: CAWRGQASYGYTF
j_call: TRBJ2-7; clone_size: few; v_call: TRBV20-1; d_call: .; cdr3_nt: TGCAGTGCTAGCCGTCAGGAAAAATCATACGAGCAGTACTTC; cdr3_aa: CSASRQEKSYEQYF
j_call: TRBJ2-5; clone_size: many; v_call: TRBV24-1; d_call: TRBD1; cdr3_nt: TGTGCCACCAGTGATCACGACAGGGGGGAGACCCAGTACTTC; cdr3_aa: CATSDHDRGETQYF
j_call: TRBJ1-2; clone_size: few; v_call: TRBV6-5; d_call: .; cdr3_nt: TGTGCCAGCAGTTATCAGGCATCAGATGGCTACACCTTC; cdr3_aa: CASSYQASDGYTF
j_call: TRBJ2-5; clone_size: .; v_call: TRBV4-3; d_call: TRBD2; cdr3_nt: TGCGCCAGCAGCCAAGATACGGGACTACCATCTGAGACCCAGTACTTC; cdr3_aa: CASSQDTGLPSETQYF
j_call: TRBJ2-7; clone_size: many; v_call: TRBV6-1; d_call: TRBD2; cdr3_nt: TGTGCCAGCAGTCTCCTTAGCGGGTCTTTCTACGAGCAGTACTTC; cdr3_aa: CASSLLSGSFYEQYF
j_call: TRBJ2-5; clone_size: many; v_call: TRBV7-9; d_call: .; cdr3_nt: TGTGCCAGCAGCTTAGGACCTCGAGAGACCCAGTACTTC; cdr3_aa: CASSLGPRETQYF
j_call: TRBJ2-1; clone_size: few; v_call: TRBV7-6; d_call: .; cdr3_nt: TGTGCCAGCAGCTCACAGGGAAATTCCTACAATGAGCAGTTCTTC; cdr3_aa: CASSSQGNSYNEQFF
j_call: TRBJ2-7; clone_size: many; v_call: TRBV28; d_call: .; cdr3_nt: TGTGCCAGCAGTTTAAGGGCAGGGGGACTTTTGAACGAGCAGTACTTC; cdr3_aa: CASSLRAGGLLNEQYF
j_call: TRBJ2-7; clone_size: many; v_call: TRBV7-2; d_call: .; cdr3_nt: TGTGCCAGCAGCTTAAGCGCCCACTACGAGCAGTACTTC; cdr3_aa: CASSLSAHYEQYF
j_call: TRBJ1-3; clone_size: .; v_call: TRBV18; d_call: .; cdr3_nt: TGTGCCAGCTCACCACCAGCCGGGGGGCCAGGAAACACCATATATTTT; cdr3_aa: CASSPPAGGPGNTIYF
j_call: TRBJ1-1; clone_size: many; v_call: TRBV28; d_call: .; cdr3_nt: TGTGCCAGCAGTTTTAATGTGGGAAGAACTGAAGCTTTCTTT; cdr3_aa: CASSFNVGRTEAFF
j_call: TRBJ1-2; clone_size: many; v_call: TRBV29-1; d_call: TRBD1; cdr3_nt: TGCAGCGTTGATACTCCGGGACAGGGGCCGTTCGATGGCTACACCTTC; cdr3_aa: CSVDTPGQGPFDGYTF
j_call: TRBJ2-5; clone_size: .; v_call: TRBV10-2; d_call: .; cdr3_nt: TGCGCCAGCGGGGATGATGTCCTGATTGTGACCCAGTACTTC; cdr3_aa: CASGDDVLIVTQYF
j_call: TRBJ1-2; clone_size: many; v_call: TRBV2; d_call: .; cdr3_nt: TGTGCCAGCAGCCCGACACGACAGACGAGCTATGGCTACACCTTC; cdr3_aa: CASSPTRQTSYGYTF
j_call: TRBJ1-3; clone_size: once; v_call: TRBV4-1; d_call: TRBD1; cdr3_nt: TGCGCCAGCAGCCTACTGGGACAGGCCCCTGGAAACACCATATATTTT; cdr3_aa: CASSLLGQAPGNTIYF
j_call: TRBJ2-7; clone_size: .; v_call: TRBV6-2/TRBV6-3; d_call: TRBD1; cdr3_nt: TGTGCCGGCTCCCAGGCGGGACAGGGGGTCTACGAGCAGTACTTC; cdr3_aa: CAGSQAGQGVYEQYF
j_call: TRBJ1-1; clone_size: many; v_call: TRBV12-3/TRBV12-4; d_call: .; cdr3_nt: TGTGCCAGCAGTTCCCATCAGCAGGGAACCACTGAAGCTTTCTTT; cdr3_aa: CASSSHQQGTTEAFF
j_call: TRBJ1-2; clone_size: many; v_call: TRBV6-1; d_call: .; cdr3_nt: TGTGCCAGCAGCCCGTTGACAGCGAATTTTGGCTACACCTTC; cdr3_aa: CASSPLTANFGYTF
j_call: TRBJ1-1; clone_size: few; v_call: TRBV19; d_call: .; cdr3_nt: TGTGCCAGTAGTATGCGGGCCGGGAACACTGAAGCTTTCTTT; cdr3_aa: CASSMRAGNTEAFF
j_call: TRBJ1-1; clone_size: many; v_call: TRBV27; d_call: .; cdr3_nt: TGTGCCAGCAGTTTTACCCCCACAGGTAACACTGAAGCTTTCTTT; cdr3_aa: CASSFTPTGNTEAFF
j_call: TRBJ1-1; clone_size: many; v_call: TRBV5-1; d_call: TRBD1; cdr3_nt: TGCGCCAGCAGCACGGGACAGGGGAAAGAAGCTTTCTTT; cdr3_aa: CASSTGQGKEAFF
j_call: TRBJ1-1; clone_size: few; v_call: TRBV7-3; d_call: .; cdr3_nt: TGTGCCAGCAGCTTATTGGAACAGGCTTGGAACACTGAAGCTTTCTTT; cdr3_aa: CASSLLEQAWNTEAFF
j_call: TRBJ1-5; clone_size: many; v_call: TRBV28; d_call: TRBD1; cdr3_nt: TGTGCCAGCAGCTCAGGGTTCCCAGGGGGACAGGGGGATCAGCCCCAGCATTTT; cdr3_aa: CASSSGFPGGQGDQPQHF
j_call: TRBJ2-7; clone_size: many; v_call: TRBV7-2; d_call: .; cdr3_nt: TGTGCCAGCAGCTTAGTGGTCGGCTACGAACAGTACTTC; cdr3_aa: CASSLVVGYEQYF
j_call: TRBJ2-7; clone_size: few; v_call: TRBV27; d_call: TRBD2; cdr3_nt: TGTGCCGCTGCGGCTAGCGGGAGGATTGACTACGAGCAGTACTTC; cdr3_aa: CAAAASGRIDYEQYF
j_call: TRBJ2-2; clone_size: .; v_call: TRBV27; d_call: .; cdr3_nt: TGTGCCAGCAGTTGGGTATTGAACACCGGGGAGCTGTTTTTT; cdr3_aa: CASSWVLNTGELFF
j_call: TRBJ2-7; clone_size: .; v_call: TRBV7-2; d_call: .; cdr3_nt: TGTGCCAGCAGCTTAGGTTCGAGCGCGGCCTACGAGCAGTACTTC; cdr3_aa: CASSLGSSAAYEQYF
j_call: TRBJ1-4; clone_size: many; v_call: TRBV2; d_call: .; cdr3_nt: TGTGCCAGCAGTCGGGTCAGTGAAAAACTGTTTTTT; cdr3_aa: CASSRVSEKLFF
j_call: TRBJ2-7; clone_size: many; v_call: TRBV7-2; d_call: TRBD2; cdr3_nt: TGTGCCAGCAGCCCAATAGGGACTAGCGGGAGCGAGCAGTACTTC; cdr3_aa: CASSPIGTSGSEQYF
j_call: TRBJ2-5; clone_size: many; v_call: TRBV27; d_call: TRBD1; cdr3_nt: TGTGCCAGCAGTTTACTAGGGGGCGGGTCAGAGACCCAGTACTTC; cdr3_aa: CASSLLGGGSETQYF
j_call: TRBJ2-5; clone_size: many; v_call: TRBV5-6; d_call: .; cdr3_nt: TGTGCCAGCAGCTCTTACCAAGAGACCCAGTACTTC; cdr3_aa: CASSSYQETQYF
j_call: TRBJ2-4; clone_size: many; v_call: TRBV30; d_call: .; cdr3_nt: TGTGCCTGGAGTGCCCGCGGACGGGGCATTCAGTACTTC; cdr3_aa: CAWSARGRGIQYF
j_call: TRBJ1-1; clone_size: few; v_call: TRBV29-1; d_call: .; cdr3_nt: TGCAGCGCCCTGGAGGGGAACACTGAAGCTTTCTTT; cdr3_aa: CSALEGNTEAFF
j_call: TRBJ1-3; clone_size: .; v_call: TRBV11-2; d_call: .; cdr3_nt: TGTGCCAGCAGCTTACTCAGGGCAGGGCCCTCTGGAAACACCATATATTTT; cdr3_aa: CASSLLRAGPSGNTIYF
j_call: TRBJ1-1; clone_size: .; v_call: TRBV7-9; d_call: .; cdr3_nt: TGTGCCAGCAGCTTAGGACAGCTGGGGATGAACACTGAAGCTTTCTTT; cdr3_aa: CASSLGQLGMNTEAFF
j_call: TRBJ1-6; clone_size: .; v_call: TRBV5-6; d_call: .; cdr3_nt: TGTGCCAGCAGCTTAAGGCCATCACCCCTCCACTTT; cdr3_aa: CASSLRPSPLHF
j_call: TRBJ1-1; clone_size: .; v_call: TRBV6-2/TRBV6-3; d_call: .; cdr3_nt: TGTGCCAGCAGTCGATTCGACGGTATGAACACTGAAGCTTTCTTT; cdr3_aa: CASSRFDGMNTEAFF
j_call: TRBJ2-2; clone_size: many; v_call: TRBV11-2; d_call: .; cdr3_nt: TGTGCCAGCAGCTTAATGGTCAGAACGAACACCGGGGAGCTGTTTTTT; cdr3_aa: CASSLMVRTNTGELFF